The 17 T cell receptor beta chains below were found in one sample sequenced in a study of somatic mutations in cytotoxic T cells in rheumatoid arthritis. Only in-frame clones appear in the TCRdb table, and some are missing; sequencing was by immunoSEQ multiplex PCR. The repertoire holds 25,000 to 35,000 clones, with 85% to 90% as singletons. What was sequenced was CD8+ T cells sorted from blood. These receptors all stem from an adult with rheumatoid arthritis.

The V gene is TRBV9, the J gene TRBJ2-7, with D perhaps TRBD1 or TRBD2 (5 bases each). CDR1 is SGDLS, CDR2 YYNGEE, per germline. The CDR3 is 14 amino acids. V was shortened by 4 bases and J by 3 bases, with 14 bases between the two germline ends. In DNA form, the CDR3 reads TGTGCCAGCAGCCCATCCGGGGCAGTCTACGAGCAGTACTTC. Translation: CASSPSGAVYEQYF. Together with reference TRBV9 and TRBJ2-7, the CDR3 gives the full variable domain: DSGVTQTPKHLITATGQRVTLRCSPRSGDLSVYWYQQSLDQGLQFLIQYYNGEERAKGNILERFSAQQFPDLHSELNLSSLELGDSALYFCASSPSGAVYEQYFGPGTRLTVT.

Only one count was recorded for this clone. CDR3 residues: CASSSDSGGVTYNEQFF. The CDR3 DNA reads TGTGCCAGCAGCTCCGATAGCGGGGGGGTTACCTACAATGAGCAGTTCTTC. The chain has TRBV11-3 and TRBJ2-1; 11 bases are shared with TRBD2. Per the germline V gene, CDR1 is SGHNT and CDR2 is YENEEA. CDR3 length: 17 amino acids. V was pared by 4 bases and J by 2 bases, with 7 bases of the junction left unmatched.

By proportion, this clone is medium-sized (0.01 to 0.1%). This chain joins TRBV28 and TRBJ2-1, with 8 bases fitting TRBD2. The CDR3 length is 12 residues. The V gene's germline CDR1 is MDHEN and CDR2 SYDVKM. V lost 10 bases, J lost 2 bases, and 1 base stayed unmatched. DNA for the CDR3: TGTGCCACCGGGGGGGCCTACAATGAGCAGTTCTTC. Amino acids: CATGGAYNEQFF.

The V and J genes are TRBV25-1 and TRBJ2-7, with 10 nucleotides matching TRBD1. The CDR3 covers 15 residues. Germline CDR1 is MGHDK and CDR2 is SYGVNS. V lost 2 bases and J lost 5; bases outside the gene matches: 6. This CDR3 reads CASSEGTGESNEQYF. The CDR3 region has the DNA TGTGCCAGCAGTGAAGGGACAGGGGAATCCAACGAGCAGTACTTC.

V is TRBV10-2 and J is TRBJ2-3; no definite D call. Germline values: CDR1 WSHSY, CDR2 SAAADI. This CDR3 is built from 15 residues. V was clipped by 2 bases and J by 0 bases, with 9 bases between them. The CDR3 DNA reads as TGCGCCAGCAGTGAGATCGACGGTAGCACAGATACGCAGTATTTT. Translating gives CASSEIDGSTDTQYF.

Here the CDR3 reads CASSEVDLSSPLHF. Here the CDR3 DNA reads TGTGCCAGCAGTGAAGTGGACTTGAGTTCACCCCTCCACTTT. The V and J genes are TRBV2 and TRBJ1-6, with D hard to call. V lost 1 base and J lost 9, with 10 bases in between. Germline V gene lookup returns CDR1 SNHLY and CDR2 FYNNEI. There are 14 residues in the CDR3. Looking up the rest from reference TRBV2 and TRBJ1-6 gives the full variable domain: EPEVTQTPSHQVTQMGQEVILRCVPISNHLYFYWYRQILGQKVEFLVSFYNNEISEKSEIFDDQFSVERPDGSNFTLKIRSTKLEDSAMYFCASSEVDLSSPLHFGNGTRLTVT.

CDR3 protein: CASSLRQGGIYEQYF. CDR3 in DNA: TGTGCCAGCAGCTTGCGACAGGGTGGCATCTACGAGCAGTACTTC. The chain uses TRBV7-6 and TRBJ2-7; TRBD1 matches at 7 bases. Trimming removed 3 bases from V and 3 bases from J; junction bases left unmatched: 8. CDR3 length: 15 residues. The germline gives CDR1 SGHVS, CDR2 FNYEAQ.

The chain uses TRBV6-5 and TRBJ2-7; D may be TRBD1 (5 bases). Looked up from germline, CDR1 is MNHEY and CDR2 is SVGAGI. With 6 bases removed from V and 5 bases from J, the gap between germline ends came to 11 bases. The CDR3 spans 12 residues. This chain's CDR3 is CASSFTGNEQYF. The CDR3 DNA reads as TGTGCCAGCAGCTTCACAGGCAACGAGCAGTACTTC.

This sequence joins TRBV7-8 and TRBJ1-2; D remains unclear. Trimming shortened V by 5 bases and J by 0 bases, and 7 bases separated the two germline ends. This CDR3 contains 13 residues. Germline V lookup: CDR1 SGHVS, CDR2 FQNEAQ. The CDR3 bases are TGTGCCAGCAGCCCACAGCCTAACTATGGCTACACCTTC. Translation: CASSPQPNYGYTF.

A few counts support this clone. The gene calls are TRBV7-9 and TRBJ1-5; the D gene is possibly TRBD1 (6 bases). Germline V gene data show CDR1 as SEHNR and CDR2 as FQNEAQ (reference sequence). This CDR3 is built from 16 residues. V lost 4 bases, J lost 0 bases, and 13 bases lay in between. The CDR3 protein is CASSSATGFSNQPQHF. CDR3 DNA: TGTGCCAGCAGCTCTGCGACAGGCTTTAGCAATCAGCCCCAGCATTTT.

The count of this clone is one. The genes are TRBV12-2 and TRBJ1-5. TRBV12-2 is a pseudogene. There are 17 residues in the CDR3. The CDR3 DNA follows: TGTGCAAGTCGCTTAACGGTCGGGGTTTTAGGCAATCAGCCCCAGCATTTT. This sequence encodes CASRLTVGVLGNQPQHF.

This clone has just a few counts. V and J are TRBV7-9 and TRBJ2-7; 9 bases map to TRBD1. The ends lost 4 bases at V and 5 bases at J; junction bases unmatched: 3. CDR3 size: 13 residues. Germline CDR1 SEHNR, CDR2 FQNEAQ (reference sequence). The CDR3 reads CASSSGDRDEQYF. CDR3 bases: TGTGCCAGCAGCTCCGGGGACAGGGACGAGCAGTACTTC.

The J gene is TRBJ1-3, the V gene TRBV30, with 8 nucleotides matching TRBD1. The V gene's germline CDR1 is GTSNPN and CDR2 SVGIG (reference sequence). J was trimmed by 3 bases and V by 2 bases; bases with no gene match: 18. This CDR3 has 19 amino acids. The CDR3 sequence is CAWSTIRRDRPMGGNTIYF. The DNA of the CDR3 is TGTGCCTGGAGTACAATCCGGAGGGACAGGCCTATGGGTGGAAACACCATATATTTT.

As concerns this clone: The same CDR3 can be traced to other DNA sequences in this sample. The chain couples TRBV2 to TRBJ1-1; D is unclear. CDR3 length: 11 amino acids. The germline V gene has CDR1 SNHLY and CDR2 FYNNEI. The V gene lost 6 bases and the J gene lost 5 bases, with 7 bases spanning the gap. The CDR3 nucleotides read TGTGCCAGCAGAGAGGGAACTGAAGCTTTCTTT. This translates into CASREGTEAFF.

The chain has TRBV21-1 and TRBJ1-5. TRBV21-1 is labeled a pseudogene. This CDR3 spans 11 amino acids. CDR3 DNA: TGTGCCAGCAGACCAAATCAGCCCCAGCATTTT. As protein: CASRPNQPQHF.

The chain recombines TRBV12-5 with TRBJ2-7; 9 bases line up with TRBD2. Germline V gene sequence: CDR1 LGHNT, CDR2 FRNRAP. The trim removed 5 bases at V and 3 bases at J, leaving 5 bases unmatched. The CDR3 extends over 14 amino acids. Written as DNA, the CDR3 is TGTGCTAGTGGTCCTAGCGGGAAGAGCTACGAGCAGTACTTC. Encoded protein: CASGPSGKSYEQYF.

V usage is TRBV15 and J usage is TRBJ1-5; D might be TRBD1 (5 bases). The CDR3 totals 15 residues. Germline V lookup: CDR1 LNHNV, CDR2 YYDKDF (reference sequence). V gave up 3 bases and J gave up 2 bases, with 11 bases separating them. The CDR3 here is CATSSSGGGNQPQHF. In DNA, the CDR3 is TGTGCCACCAGCAGTAGCGGGGGTGGCAATCAGCCCCAGCATTTT.